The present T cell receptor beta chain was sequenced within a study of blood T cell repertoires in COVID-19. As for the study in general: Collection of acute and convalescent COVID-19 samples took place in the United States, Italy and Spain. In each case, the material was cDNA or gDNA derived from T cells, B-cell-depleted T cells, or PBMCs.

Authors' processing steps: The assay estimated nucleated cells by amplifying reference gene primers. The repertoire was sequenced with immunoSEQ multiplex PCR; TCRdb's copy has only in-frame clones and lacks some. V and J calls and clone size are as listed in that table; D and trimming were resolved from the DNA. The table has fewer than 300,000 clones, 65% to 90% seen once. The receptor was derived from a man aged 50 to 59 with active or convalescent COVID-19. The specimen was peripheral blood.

The CDR3 protein is CASSSGQGVAGANVLTF. The CDR3 region has the DNA TGTGCCAGTAGTTCAGGACAGGGGGTCGCTGGGGCCAACGTCCTGACTTTC. V usage is TRBV19 and J usage is TRBJ2-6; the match to TRBD1 covers 10 bases. In germline, CDR1 is LNHDA, CDR2 SQIVND (reference sequence). This CDR3 comprises 17 residues. V trimming: 5 bases; J trimming: 2 bases; junction bases outside the gene matches: 6. The full variable domain, rest sourced from reference TRBV19 and TRBJ2-6, is DGGITQSPKYLFRKEGQNVTLSCEQNLNHDAMYWYRQDPGQGLRLIYYSQIVNDFQKGDIAEGYSVSREKKESFPLTVTSAQKNPTAFYLCASSSGQGVAGANVLTFGAGSRLTVL.